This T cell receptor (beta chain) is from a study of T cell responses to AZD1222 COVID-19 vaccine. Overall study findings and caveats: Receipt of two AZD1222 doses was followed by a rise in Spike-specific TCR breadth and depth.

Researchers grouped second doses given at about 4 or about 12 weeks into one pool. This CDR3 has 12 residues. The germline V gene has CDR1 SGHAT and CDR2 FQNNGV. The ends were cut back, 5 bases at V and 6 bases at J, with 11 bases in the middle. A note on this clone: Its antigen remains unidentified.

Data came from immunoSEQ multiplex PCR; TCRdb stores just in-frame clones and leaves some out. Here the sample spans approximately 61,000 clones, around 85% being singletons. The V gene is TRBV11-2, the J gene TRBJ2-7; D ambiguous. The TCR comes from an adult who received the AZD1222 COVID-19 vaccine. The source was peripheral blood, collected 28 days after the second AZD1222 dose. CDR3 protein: CASSQSFSEQYF. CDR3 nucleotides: TGTGCCAGCAGCCAATCCTTTTCCGAGCAGTACTTC.